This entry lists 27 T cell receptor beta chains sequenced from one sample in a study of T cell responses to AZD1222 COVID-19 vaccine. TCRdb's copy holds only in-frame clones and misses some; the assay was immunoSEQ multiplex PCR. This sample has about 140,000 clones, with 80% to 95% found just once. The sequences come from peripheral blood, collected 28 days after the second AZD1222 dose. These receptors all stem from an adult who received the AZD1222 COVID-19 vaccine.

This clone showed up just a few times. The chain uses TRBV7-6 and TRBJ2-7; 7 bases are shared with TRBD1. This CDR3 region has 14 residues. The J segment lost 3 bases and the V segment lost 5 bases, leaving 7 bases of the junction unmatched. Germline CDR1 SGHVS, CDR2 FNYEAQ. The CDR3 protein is CASSPMTGSYEQYF. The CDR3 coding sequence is TGTGCCAGCAGCCCCATGACAGGGAGCTACGAGCAGTACTTC.

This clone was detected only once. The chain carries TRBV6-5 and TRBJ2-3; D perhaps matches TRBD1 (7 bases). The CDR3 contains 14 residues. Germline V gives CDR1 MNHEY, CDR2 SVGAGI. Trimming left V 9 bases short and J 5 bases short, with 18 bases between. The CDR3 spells CASQEGAAGDTQYF. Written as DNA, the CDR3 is TGTGCCAGTCAGGAGGGGGCCGCGGGAGATACGCAGTATTTT.

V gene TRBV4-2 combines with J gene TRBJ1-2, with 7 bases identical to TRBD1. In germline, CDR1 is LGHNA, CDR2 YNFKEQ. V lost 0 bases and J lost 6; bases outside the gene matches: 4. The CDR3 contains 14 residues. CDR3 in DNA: TGTGCCAGCAGCCAAGAACCAGGGACAGATGGCTACACCTTC. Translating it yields CASSQEPGTDGYTF.

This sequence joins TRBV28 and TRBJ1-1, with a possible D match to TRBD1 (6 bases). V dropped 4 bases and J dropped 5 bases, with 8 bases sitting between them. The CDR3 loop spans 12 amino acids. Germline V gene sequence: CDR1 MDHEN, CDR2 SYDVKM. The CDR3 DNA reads TGTGCCAGCAGTTCACAGGGAACTGAAGCTTTCTTT. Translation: CASSSQGTEAFF.

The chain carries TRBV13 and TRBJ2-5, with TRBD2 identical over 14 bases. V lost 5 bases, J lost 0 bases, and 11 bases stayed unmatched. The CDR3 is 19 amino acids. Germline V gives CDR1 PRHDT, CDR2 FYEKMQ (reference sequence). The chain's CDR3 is CASSLAGTSGGPNQETQYF. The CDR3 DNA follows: TGTGCCAGCAGCCTAGCGGGGACTAGCGGGGGCCCAAACCAAGAGACCCAGTACTTC.

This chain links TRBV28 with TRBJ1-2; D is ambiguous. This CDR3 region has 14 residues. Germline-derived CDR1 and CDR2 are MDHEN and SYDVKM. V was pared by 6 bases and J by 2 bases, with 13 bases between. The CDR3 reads CASSRPSRNYGYTF. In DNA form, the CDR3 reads TGTGCCAGCAGCCGACCCTCACGGAACTATGGCTACACCTTC.

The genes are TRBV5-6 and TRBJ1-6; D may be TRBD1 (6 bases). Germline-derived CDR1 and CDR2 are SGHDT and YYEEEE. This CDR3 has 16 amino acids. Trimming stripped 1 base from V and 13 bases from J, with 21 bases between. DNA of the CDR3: TGTGCCAGCAGCTTGTTTGACAGGCCCGGTCGAGTTCCCCTCCACTTT. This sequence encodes CASSLFDRPGRVPLHF.

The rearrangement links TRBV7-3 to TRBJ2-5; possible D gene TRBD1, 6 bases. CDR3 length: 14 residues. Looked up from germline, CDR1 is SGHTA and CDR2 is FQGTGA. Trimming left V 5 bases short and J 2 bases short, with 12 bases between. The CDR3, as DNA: TGTGCCAGCAGCGCTTACAGGGAACAAGAGACCCAGTACTTC. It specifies CASSAYREQETQYF.

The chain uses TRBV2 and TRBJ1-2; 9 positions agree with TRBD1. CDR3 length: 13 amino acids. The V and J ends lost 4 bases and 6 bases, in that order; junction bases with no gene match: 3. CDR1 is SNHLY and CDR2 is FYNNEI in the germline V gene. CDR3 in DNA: TGTGCCAGCAGTGCGGGACAGGGAAATGGCTACACCTTC. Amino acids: CASSAGQGNGYTF.

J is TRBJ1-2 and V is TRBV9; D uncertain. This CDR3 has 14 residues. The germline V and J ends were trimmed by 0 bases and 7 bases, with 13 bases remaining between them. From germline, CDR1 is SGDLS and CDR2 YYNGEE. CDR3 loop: CASSVDRGFGGYTF. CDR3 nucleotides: TGTGCCAGCAGCGTAGATCGAGGGTTCGGTGGCTACACCTTC.

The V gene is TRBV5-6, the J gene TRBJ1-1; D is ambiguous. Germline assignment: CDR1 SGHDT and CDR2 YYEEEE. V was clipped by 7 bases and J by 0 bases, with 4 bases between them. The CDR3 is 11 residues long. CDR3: CASGLNTEAFF. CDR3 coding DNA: TGTGCCAGCGGGTTGAACACTGAAGCTTTCTTT.

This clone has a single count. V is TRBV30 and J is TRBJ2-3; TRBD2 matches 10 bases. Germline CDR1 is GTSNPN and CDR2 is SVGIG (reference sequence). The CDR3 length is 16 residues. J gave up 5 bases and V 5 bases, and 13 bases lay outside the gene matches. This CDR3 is CAWGGKAGGPVDTQYF. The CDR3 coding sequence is TGTGCCTGGGGAGGAAAAGCGGGGGGGCCGGTAGATACGCAGTATTTT.

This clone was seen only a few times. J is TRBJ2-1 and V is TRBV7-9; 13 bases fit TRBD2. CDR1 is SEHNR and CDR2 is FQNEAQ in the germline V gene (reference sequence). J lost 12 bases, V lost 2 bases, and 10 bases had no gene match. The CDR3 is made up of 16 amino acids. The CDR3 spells CASSLIRPGLAGRQFF. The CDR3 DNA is TGTGCCAGCAGCTTAATTCGGCCGGGACTAGCGGGGAGGCAGTTCTTC. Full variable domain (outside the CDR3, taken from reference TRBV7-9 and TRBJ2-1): DTGVSQNPRHKITKRGQNVTFRCDPISEHNRLYWYRQTLGQGPEFLTYFQNEAQLEKSRLLSDRFSAERPKGSFSTLEIQRTEQGDSAMYLCASSLIRPGLAGRQFFGPGTRLTVL.

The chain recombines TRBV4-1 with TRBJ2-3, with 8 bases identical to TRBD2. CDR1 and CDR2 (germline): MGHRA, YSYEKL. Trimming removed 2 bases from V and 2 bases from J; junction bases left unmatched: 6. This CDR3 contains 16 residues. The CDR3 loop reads CASSQTSRGDTDTQYF. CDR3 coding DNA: TGCGCCAGCAGCCAAACTTCGCGGGGGGACACAGATACGCAGTATTTT.

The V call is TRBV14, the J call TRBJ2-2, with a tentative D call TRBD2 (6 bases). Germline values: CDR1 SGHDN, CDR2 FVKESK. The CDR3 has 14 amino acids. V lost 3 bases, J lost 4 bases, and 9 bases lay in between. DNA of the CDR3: TGTGCCAGCAGCCATCGTAGCGGCACCGGGGAGCTGTTTTTT. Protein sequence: CASSHRSGTGELFF.

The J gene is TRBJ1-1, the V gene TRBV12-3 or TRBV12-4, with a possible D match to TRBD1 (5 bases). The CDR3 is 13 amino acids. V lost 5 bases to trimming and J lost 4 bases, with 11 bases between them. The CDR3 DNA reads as TGTGCCAGCAGTGCCGGGGGGGGCACTGAAGCTTTCTTT. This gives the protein CASSAGGGTEAFF.

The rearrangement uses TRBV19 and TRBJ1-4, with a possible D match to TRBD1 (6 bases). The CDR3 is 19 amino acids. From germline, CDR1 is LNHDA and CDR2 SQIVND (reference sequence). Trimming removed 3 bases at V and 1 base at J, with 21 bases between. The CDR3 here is CASSIANRAGDETNEKLFF. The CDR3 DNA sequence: TGTGCCAGTAGTATTGCGAATCGGGCAGGGGATGAAACTAATGAAAAACTGTTTTTT.

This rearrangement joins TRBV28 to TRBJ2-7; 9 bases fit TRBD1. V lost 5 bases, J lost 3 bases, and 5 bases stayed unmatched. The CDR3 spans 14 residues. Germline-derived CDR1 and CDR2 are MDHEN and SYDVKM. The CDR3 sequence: CASSPGTGFYEQYF. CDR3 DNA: TGTGCCAGCAGTCCAGGGACAGGGTTCTACGAGCAGTACTTC.

The CDR3 region is CASRPNPTNTQYF. The CDR3 region has the DNA TGTGCCAGCAGGCCAAACCCCACTAATACGCAGTATTTT. This chain links TRBV11-2 with TRBJ2-3; no firm D call. Trimming took off 6 bases at V and 7 bases at J, with 14 bases between the two ends. Germline CDR1 reads SGHAT; CDR2 reads FQNNGV. The CDR3 extends over 13 amino acids.

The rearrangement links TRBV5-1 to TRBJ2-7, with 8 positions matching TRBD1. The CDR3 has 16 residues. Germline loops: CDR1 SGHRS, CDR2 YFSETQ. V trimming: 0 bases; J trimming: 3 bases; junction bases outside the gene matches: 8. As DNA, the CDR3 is TGCGCCAGCAGCTTGGCGTTACAGGGGGGAGACTACGAGCAGTACTTC. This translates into CASSLALQGGDYEQYF.

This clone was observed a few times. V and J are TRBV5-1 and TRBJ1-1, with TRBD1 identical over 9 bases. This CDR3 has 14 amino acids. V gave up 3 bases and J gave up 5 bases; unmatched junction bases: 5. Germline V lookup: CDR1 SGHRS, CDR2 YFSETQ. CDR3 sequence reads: CASSYTGGITEAFF. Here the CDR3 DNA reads TGCGCCAGCAGCTACACAGGGGGCATTACTGAAGCTTTCTTT.

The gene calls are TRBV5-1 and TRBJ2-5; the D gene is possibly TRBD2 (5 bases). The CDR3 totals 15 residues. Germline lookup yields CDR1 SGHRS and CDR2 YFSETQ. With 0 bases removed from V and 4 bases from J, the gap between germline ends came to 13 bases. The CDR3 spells CASSLGPEGSETQYF. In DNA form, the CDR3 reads TGCGCCAGCAGCTTGGGCCCCGAGGGTTCAGAGACCCAGTACTTC.

CDR3: CASSLLQGVADSPLHF. The DNA for the CDR3 is TGTGCCAGCAGCTTATTGCAGGGGGTTGCGGATTCACCCCTCCACTTT. The rearrangement joins TRBV7-2 to TRBJ1-6; the match to TRBD1 covers 7 bases. V lost 2 bases, J lost 8 bases, and 9 bases stayed unmatched. The CDR3 is made up of 16 amino acids. CDR1 is SGHTA and CDR2 is FQGNSA in the germline V gene. The whole variable domain, remainder taken from reference TRBV7-2 and TRBJ1-6, is GAGVSQSPSNKVTEKGKDVELRCDPISGHTALYWYRQSLGQGLEFLIYFQGNSAPDKSGLPSDRFSAERTGGSVSTLTIQRTQQEDSAVYLCASSLLQGVADSPLHFGNGTRLTVT.

Here the CDR3 reads CATAVRGYNEQFF. Here the CDR3 DNA reads TGTGCCACCGCCGTGCGGGGTTACAATGAGCAGTTCTTC. The J gene is TRBJ2-1, the V gene TRBV10-3; a possible D gene is TRBD2 (6 bases). The ends were cut back, 10 bases at V and 4 bases at J, with 14 bases in the middle. The CDR3 loop spans 13 amino acids. The germline V gene encodes CDR1 ENHRY and CDR2 SYGVKD.

The CDR3 region is CSASRYTEAFF. The CDR3 DNA is TGCAGTGCTAGTCGGTACACTGAAGCTTTCTTT. The V call is TRBV20-1, the J call TRBJ1-1; no firm D call. The germline V gene has CDR1 DFQATT and CDR2 SNEGSKA (reference sequence). CDR3 size: 11 residues. Trimming took off 3 bases at V and 3 bases at J, with 5 bases between the two ends.

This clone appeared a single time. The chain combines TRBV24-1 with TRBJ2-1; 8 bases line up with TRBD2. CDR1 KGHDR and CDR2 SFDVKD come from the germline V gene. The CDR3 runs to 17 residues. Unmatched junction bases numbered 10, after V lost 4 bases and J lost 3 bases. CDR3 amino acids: CATSEGSGGRLYNEQFF. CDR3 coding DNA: TGTGCCACCAGTGAGGGGAGCGGGGGCCGGCTCTACAATGAGCAGTTCTTC.

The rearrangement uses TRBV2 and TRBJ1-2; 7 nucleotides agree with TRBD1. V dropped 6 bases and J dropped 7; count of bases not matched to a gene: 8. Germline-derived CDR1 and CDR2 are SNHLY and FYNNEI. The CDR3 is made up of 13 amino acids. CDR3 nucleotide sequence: TGTGCCAGCAGGGAACAGGGGTTCAGTGGCTACACCTTC. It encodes CASREQGFSGYTF.